Listed below are T cell receptor beta chains from one sample, sequenced in a study of blood T cell repertoires in COVID-19. Assay used: immunoSEQ multiplex PCR; TCRdb lists only in-frame clones, some missing. The sample has more than 85,000 clones; just over 85% are singletons. Source material: PBMCs or T cells enriched from blood (not recorded which). The receptors stem from a woman between 50 and 59 years old who had recovered from COVID-19. CDR3s include the opening cysteine and the closing phenylalanine or tryptophan. Each record gives: V gene, clone size, D gene, J gene, CDR3 DNA, CDR3 protein. D genes are given only for firm matches. The listing skips clone size in some rows; elsewhere it reads once, few, many or a size class.

TRBV5-1	-	TRBD1	TRBJ2-7	TGCGCCAGCGCCGACAGGGGGCAACTCGCCGAGCAGTACTTC	CASADRGQLAEQYF
TRBV7-3	-	-	TRBJ2-3	TGTGCCAGCAGCTTATCCAGAACAGATACGCAGTATTTT	CASSLSRTDTQYF
TRBV2	-	-	TRBJ2-6	TGTGCCAGCAGTGATCTTGGCAGGGAAAGCTCTGGGGCCAACGTCCTGACTTTC	CASSDLGRESSGANVLTF
TRBV7-8	-	-	TRBJ2-7	TGTGCCAGCAGCGACACTAGTAGGTACGAGCAGTACTTC	CASSDTSRYEQYF
TRBV5-4	-	TRBD1	TRBJ1-2	TGTGCCAGCAGCTTGGCCGGAGTAGGGGGCGATGGCTACACCTTC	CASSLAGVGGDGYTF
TRBV5-1	-	-	TRBJ1-1	TGCGCCAGCAGCTTGCCCAGACAGAGTATGAACACTGAAGCTTTCTTT	CASSLPRQSMNTEAFF
TRBV10-3	-	TRBD1	TRBJ2-7	TGTGCCATCAGTTGGGACAGGGGAAAGATCGAGCAGTACTTC	CAISWDRGKIEQYF
TRBV5-4	-	-	TRBJ2-5	TGTGCCAGCAGCGGCTTAGAAATATCTAAGGGGAAGGGATACCAAGAGACCCAGTACTTC	CASSGLEISKGKGYQETQYF
TRBV21-1	few	-	TRBJ1-2	TGTGCCAGCGAACGGGACACAGATGGCTACACCTTC	CASERDTDGYTF
TRBV7-9	-	-	TRBJ1-4	TGTGCCAGCAGCTTAATCACCTATACCGAAAAACTGTTTTTT	CASSLITYTEKLFF
TRBV27	-	-	TRBJ2-5	TGTGCCAGCAGTCCAATCGGAGAGACCCAGTACTTC	CASSPIGETQYF
TRBV13	-	-	TRBJ1-1	TGTGCCAGCAGCTTGAGGGAGAACACTGAAGCTTTCTTT	CASSLRENTEAFF
TRBV19	-	TRBD1	TRBJ1-5	TGTGCCAGTAGTATAGATCAGGGACAGCATCAGCCCCAGCATTTT	CASSIDQGQHQPQHF
TRBV4-1	-	-	TRBJ1-4	TGCGCCAGCAGCTTTGACAGCGAGCTGGACAAACTGTTTTTT	CASSFDSELDKLFF
TRBV11-1	-	-	TRBJ2-7	TGTGCCAGCAGCTTAGCTCCGGGTTCCTACGAGCAGTACTTC	CASSLAPGSYEQYF
TRBV11-2	-	TRBD1	TRBJ2-1	TGTGCCAGCAGCACGGGACAGAGGGAGTTCTTC	CASSTGQREFF
TRBV5-4	-	-	TRBJ1-3	TGTGCCAGCAGCTTGGATCTCCAGGGGTCTGGAAACACCATATATTTT	CASSLDLQGSGNTIYF
TRBV20-1	-	-	TRBJ1-6	TGCAGGGCAGGCTATAATTCACCCCTCCACTTT	CRAGYNSPLHF
TRBV2	-	TRBD1	TRBJ1-2	TGTGCCAGCAACCTCGCGGGACAGGGGACGTATGGCTACACCTTC	CASNLAGQGTYGYTF
TRBV10-2	once	-	TRBJ2-3	TGCGCCAGCAGGGAGACAGGCACAGATACGCAGTATTTT	CASRETGTDTQYF
TRBV19	once	-	TRBJ2-1	TGTGCCAGTAGTTGGAGAAACAAGGATGAGCAGTTCTTC	CASSWRNKDEQFF
TRBV5-1	-	TRBD2	TRBJ2-1	TGCGCCAGCAGCCCGTCTCGGGGGAGCGGGGGGTTGTCCTACAATGAGCAGTTCTTC	CASSPSRGSGGLSYNEQFF
TRBV24-1	-	-	TRBJ2-5	TGTGCCACCAGTGATTTTGGGGGCAGGGTCAGTCCCCAAGAGACCCAGTACTTC	CATSDFGGRVSPQETQYF
TRBV19	once	TRBD1	TRBJ2-5	TGTGCCAGTAGTATAGTGTGGACAGGACAAGAGACCCAGTACTTC	CASSIVWTGQETQYF
TRBV5-4	-	TRBD1	TRBJ1-2	TGTGCCAGCAGCATCCGGGCCCCAGGGGGCGTAGGTGGCTACACCTTC	CASSIRAPGGVGGYTF
TRBV6-5	-	-	TRBJ2-7	TGTGCCAGCAGCCGGGAGACAGTGAGCTCCTACGAGCAGTACTTC	CASSRETVSSYEQYF
TRBV10-1	-	-	TRBJ1-6	TGCGCCAGCAGTGAAGATAGCCTCTCACCCCTCCACTTT	CASSEDSLSPLHF
TRBV2	-	-	TRBJ1-6	TGTGCCAGCAGAGGGTCAACTAGTGCACCCCTCCACTTT	CASRGSTSAPLHF
TRBV6-1	-	TRBD2	TRBJ2-7	TGTGCCAGCAGTGAAAGCGGGACGCAAGCCTACGAGCAGTACTTC	CASSESGTQAYEQYF
TRBV3-1/TRBV3-2	-	TRBD2	TRBJ2-1	TGTGCCAGCAGTCTCGGACTAGCGGCCTACAATGAGCAGTTCTTC	CASSLGLAAYNEQFF
TRBV20-1	few	TRBD1	TRBJ1-5	TGCAGTGCTAGTCACCCTGACAGGGGAAGTCAGCCCCAGCATTTT	CSASHPDRGSQPQHF
TRBV15	-	TRBD1	TRBJ2-5	TGTGCCACCAGCAGAGACTCGACAGGGGGAATCCAAGAGACCCAGTACTTC	CATSRDSTGGIQETQYF
TRBV12-5	-	TRBD1	TRBJ1-1	TGTGCTAGAGCGGCAGGGGGCAAGAACACTGAAGCTTTCTTT	CARAAGGKNTEAFF
TRBV18	-	-	TRBJ1-2	TGTGCCAGCTCGCTAGACAGTGTCTATGGCTACACCTTC	CASSLDSVYGYTF
TRBV28	-	TRBD1	TRBJ1-6	TGTGCCAGCAGTAAAGGGACAGGGGTTGGATCACCCCTCCACTTT	CASSKGTGVGSPLHF
TRBV16	once	-	TRBJ1-5	TGTGCCAGCAGCCAATCGTCAGGGTTTGGGAATCAGCCCCAGCATTTT	CASSQSSGFGNQPQHF
TRBV5-1	-	TRBD1	TRBJ1-1	TGCGCCAGCACCCGGTCTGGACAGGGGGTCCCTGGATACACTGAAGCTTTCTTT	CASTRSGQGVPGYTEAFF
TRBV28	-	-	TRBJ2-1	TGTGCCAGCAGTTTCCCAGGACAGAGCAATGAGCAGTTCTTC	CASSFPGQSNEQFF
TRBV28	once	-	TRBJ1-5	TGTGCCAGCACCCACTTCTTGGGCAATCAGCCCCAGCATTTT	CASTHFLGNQPQHF
TRBV3-1/TRBV3-2	-	-	TRBJ2-2	TGTGCCAGCAGCCCGCACTCTGGCTCGACTGCCCCCGGGGAGCTGTTTTTT	CASSPHSGSTAPGELFF
TRBV21-1	-	-	TRBJ1-5	TGTGCCAGCAGCAAAGTGGAGGGTCAGCCCCAGCATTTT	CASSKVEGQPQHF
TRBV2	-	-	TRBJ1-2	TGTGCCAGCCACAGGGATAGCTATGGCTACACCTTC	CASHRDSYGYTF
TRBV28	-	-	TRBJ1-1	TGTGCCAGCAGTTTATTTATATGGCAGGATAATGAAGCTTTCTTT	CASSLFIWQDNEAFF
TRBV7-3	-	TRBD1	TRBJ2-5	TGTGCCAGCAGTTTGGGACAGGGGGAGTGGGAGACCCAGTACTTC	CASSLGQGEWETQYF
TRBV10-3	-	-	TRBJ2-7	TGTGCCGCCACCCGGGAACGAACGGACAGCTCCTACGAGCAGTACTTC	CAATRERTDSSYEQYF